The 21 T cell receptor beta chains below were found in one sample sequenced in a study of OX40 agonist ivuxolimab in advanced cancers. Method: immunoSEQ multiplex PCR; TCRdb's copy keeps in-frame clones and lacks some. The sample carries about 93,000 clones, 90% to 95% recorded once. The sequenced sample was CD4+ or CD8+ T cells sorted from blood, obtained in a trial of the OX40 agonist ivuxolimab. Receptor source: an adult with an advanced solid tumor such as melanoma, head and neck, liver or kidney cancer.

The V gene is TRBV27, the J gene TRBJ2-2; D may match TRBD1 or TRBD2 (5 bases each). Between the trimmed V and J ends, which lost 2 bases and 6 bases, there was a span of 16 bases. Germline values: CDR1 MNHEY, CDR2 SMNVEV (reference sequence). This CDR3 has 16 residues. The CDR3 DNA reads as TGTGCCAGCAGTTTACCTGGGACCACCACGCCCGGGGAGCTGTTTTTT. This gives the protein CASSLPGTTTPGELFF.

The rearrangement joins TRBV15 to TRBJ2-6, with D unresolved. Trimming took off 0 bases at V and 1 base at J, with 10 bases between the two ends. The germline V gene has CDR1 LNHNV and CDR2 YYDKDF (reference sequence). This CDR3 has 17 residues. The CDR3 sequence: CATSRDRPGSGANVLTF. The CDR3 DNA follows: TGTGCCACCAGCAGAGATCGTCCCGGGTCTGGGGCCAACGTCCTGACTTTC.

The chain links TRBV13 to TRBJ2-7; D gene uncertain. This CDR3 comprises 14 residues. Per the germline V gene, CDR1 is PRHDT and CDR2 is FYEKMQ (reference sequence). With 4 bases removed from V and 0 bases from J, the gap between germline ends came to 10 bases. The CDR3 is CASSSLSGSYEQYF. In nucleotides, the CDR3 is TGTGCCAGCAGCTCCCTGTCGGGCTCCTACGAGCAGTACTTC.

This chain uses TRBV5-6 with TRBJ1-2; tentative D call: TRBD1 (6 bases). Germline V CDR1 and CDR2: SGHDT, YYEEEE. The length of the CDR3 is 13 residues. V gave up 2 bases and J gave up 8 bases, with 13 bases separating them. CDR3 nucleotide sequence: TGTGCCAGCAGCTTCCGCAGGGGTGACGGCTACACCTTC. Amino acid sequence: CASSFRRGDGYTF.

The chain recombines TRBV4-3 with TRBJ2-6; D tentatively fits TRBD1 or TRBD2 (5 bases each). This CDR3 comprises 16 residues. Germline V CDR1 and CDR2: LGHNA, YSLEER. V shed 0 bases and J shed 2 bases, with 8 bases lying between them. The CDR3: CASSQEGVAGANVLTF. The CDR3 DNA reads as TGCGCCAGCAGCCAAGAGGGGGTCGCTGGGGCCAACGTCCTGACTTTC.

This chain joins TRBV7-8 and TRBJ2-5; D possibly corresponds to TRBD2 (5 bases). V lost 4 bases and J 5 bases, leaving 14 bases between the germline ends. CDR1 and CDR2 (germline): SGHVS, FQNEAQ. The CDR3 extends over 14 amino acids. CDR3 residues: CASSSTRARETQYF. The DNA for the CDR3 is TGTGCCAGCAGCTCCACTAGGGCTCGTGAGACCCAGTACTTC.

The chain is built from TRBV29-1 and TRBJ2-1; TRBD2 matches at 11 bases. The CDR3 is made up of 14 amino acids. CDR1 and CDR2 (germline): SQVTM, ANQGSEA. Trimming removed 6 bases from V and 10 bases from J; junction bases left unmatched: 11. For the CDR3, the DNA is TGCAGCGTAGACCTTAGCGGGAGGGCTGTAGAGCAGTTCTTC. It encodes CSVDLSGRAVEQFF.

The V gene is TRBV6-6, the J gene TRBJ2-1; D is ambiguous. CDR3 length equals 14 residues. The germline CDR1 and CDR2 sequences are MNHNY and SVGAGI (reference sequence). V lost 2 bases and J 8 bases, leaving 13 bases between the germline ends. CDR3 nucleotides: TGTGCCAGCAGTTACCCGGTGTTGCGCGATGAGCAGTTCTTC. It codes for CASSYPVLRDEQFF.

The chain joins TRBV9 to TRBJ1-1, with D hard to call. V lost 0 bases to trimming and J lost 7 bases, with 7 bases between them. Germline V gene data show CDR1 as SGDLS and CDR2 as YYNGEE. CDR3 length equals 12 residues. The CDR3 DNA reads TGTGCCAGCAGCGTAGAAGGCGGTGAAGCTTTCTTT. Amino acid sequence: CASSVEGGEAFF.

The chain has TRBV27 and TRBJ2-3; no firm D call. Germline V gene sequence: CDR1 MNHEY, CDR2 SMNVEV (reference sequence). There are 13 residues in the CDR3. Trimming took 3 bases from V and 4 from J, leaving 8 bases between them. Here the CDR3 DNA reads TGTGCCAGCAGTTTCTTCTGGTCAGATACGCAGTATTTT. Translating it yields CASSFFWSDTQYF.

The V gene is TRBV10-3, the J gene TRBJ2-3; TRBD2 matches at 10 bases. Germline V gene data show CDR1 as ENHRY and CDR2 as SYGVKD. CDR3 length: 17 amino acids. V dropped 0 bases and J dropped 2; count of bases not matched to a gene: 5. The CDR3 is CAISESRLAGPTDTQYF. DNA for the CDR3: TGTGCCATCAGTGAGTCAAGACTAGCGGGCCCCACAGATACGCAGTATTTT.

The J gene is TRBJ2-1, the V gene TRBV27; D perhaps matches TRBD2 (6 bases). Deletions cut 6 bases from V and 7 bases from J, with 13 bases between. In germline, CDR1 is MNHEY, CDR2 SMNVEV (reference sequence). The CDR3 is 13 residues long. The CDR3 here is CASSPSAQNEQFF. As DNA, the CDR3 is TGTGCCAGCAGCCCTAGCGCCCAAAATGAGCAGTTCTTC.

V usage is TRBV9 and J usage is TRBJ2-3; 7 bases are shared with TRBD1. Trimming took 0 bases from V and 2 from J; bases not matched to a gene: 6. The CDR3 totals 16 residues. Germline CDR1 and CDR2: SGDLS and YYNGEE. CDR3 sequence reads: CASSVEGQNPTDTQYF. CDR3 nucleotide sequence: TGTGCCAGCAGCGTAGAGGGACAGAATCCCACAGATACGCAGTATTTT.

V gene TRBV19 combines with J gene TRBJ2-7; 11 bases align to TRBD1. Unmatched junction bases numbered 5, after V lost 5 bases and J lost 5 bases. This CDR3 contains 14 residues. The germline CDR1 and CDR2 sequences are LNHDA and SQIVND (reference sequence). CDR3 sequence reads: CASSRTGGEDEQYF. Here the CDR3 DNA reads TGTGCCAGTAGTCGGACAGGGGGCGAGGACGAGCAGTACTTC. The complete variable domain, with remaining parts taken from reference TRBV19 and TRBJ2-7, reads DGGITQSPKYLFRKEGQNVTLSCEQNLNHDAMYWYRQDPGQGLRLIYYSQIVNDFQKGDIAEGYSVSREKKESFPLTVTSAQKNPTAFYLCASSRTGGEDEQYFGPGTRLTVT.

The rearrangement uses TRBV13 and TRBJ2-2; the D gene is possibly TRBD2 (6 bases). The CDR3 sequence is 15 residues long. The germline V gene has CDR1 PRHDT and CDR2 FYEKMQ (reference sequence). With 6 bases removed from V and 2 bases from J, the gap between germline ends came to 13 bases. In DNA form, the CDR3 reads TGTGCCAGCAGTTACCGGGAGCCAAACACCGGGGAGCTGTTTTTT. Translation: CASSYREPNTGELFF.

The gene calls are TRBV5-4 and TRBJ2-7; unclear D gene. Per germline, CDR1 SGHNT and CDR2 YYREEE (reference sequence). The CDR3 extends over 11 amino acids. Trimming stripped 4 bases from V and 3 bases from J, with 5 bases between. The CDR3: CASSQGYEQYF. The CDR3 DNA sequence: TGTGCCAGCAGCCAAGGCTACGAGCAGTACTTC.

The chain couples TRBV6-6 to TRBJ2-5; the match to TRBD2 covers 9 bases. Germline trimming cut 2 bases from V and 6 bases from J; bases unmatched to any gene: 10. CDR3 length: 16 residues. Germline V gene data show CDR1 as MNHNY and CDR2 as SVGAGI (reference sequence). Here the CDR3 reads CASSYTLAGPKQTQYF. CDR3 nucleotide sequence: TGTGCCAGCAGTTACACGCTAGCGGGACCCAAACAGACCCAGTACTTC.

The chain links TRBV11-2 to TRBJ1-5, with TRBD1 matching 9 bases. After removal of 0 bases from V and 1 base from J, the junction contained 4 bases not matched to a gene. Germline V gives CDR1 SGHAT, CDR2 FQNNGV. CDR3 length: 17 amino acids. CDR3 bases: TGTGCCAGCAGCTTAGATGGAGACAGGGGGAGCAATCAGCCCCAGCATTTT. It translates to CASSLDGDRGSNQPQHF.

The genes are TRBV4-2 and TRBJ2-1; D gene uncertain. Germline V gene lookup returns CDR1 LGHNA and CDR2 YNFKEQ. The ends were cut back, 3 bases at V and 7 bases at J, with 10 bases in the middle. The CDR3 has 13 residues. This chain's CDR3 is CASSHFIGNEQFF. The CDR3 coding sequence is TGTGCCAGCAGCCATTTTATCGGTAATGAGCAGTTCTTC.

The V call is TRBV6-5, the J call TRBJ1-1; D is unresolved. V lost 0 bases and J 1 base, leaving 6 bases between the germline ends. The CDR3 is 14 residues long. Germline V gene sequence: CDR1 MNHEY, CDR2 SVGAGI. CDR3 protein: CASSYSDTNTEAFF. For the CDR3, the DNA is TGTGCCAGCAGTTACTCCGACACGAACACTGAAGCTTTCTTT.

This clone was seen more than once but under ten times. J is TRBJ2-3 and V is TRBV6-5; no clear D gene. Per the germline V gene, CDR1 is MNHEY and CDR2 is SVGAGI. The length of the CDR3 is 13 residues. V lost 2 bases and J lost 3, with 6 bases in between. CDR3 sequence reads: CASSYQETDTQYF. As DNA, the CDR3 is TGTGCCAGCAGTTACCAGGAGACAGATACGCAGTATTTT.